The clone carrying this T cell receptor beta chain was observed a few times. Its specificity is unknown. Generated by immunoSEQ multiplex PCR, the TCRdb table keeps only in-frame clones and is missing some. Among around 26,000 clones, over 75% were seen once, and the ten largest hold about 44%. The sample comes from a study of OX40 agonist ivuxolimab in advanced cancers. Study-wide background: Aged about 23 to 80 with a mean of 60 years, they were more than 80% male. Study results and limitations: The study observed clonal expansion of CD4+ and CD8+ blood T cells by week 6 at 0.1 to 3.0 mg/kg.

The V gene's germline CDR1 is MNHNS and CDR2 SASEGT. With V trimmed by 6 bases and J by 4 bases, 9 bases remained unmatched. The CDR3 covers 14 residues. At baseline, cycle 4 day 1, and cycle 7 day 1, blood was sampled. This TCR was recovered from an adult with an advanced solid tumor such as melanoma, head and neck, liver or kidney cancer. This specimen was CD4+ or CD8+ T cells sorted from blood, taken in a trial of the OX40 agonist ivuxolimab. V and J are TRBV6-1 and TRBJ2-7, with 7 bases lining up with TRBD1. The DNA for the CDR3 is TGTGCCAGCAGCCAACCCTGGGACAGTTACGAGCAGTACTTC. Translation gives CASSQPWDSYEQYF.